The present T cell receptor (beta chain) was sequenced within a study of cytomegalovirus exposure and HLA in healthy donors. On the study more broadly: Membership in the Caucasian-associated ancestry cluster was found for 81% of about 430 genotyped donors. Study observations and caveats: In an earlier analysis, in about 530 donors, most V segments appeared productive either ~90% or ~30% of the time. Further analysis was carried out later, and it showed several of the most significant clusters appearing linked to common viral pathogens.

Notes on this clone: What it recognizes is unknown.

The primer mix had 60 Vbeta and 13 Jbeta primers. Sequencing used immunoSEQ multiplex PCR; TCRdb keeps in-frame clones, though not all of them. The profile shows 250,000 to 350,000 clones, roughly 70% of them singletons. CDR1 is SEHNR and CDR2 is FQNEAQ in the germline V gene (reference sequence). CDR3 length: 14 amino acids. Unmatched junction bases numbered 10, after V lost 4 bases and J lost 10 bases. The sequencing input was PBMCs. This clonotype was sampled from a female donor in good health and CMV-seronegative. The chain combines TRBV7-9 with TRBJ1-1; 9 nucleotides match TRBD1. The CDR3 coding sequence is TGTGCCAGCAGCTACCCGGGACAGGGAACGGGAGCTTTCTTT. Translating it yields CASSYPGQGTGAFF.